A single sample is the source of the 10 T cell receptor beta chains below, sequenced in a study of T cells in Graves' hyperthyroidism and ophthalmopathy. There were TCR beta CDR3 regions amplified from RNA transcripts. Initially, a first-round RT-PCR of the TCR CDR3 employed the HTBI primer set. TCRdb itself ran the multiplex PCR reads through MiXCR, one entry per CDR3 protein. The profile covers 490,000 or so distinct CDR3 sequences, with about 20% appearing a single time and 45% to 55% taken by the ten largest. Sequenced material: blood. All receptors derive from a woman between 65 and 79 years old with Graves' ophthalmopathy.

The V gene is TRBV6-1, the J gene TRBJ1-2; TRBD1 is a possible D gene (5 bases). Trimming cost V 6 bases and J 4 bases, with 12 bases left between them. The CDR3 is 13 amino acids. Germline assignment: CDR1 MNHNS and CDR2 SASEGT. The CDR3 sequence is CASSSDSLYGYTF. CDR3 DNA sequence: TGTGCCAGCAGCTCCGACAGTCTCTATGGCTACACCTTC.

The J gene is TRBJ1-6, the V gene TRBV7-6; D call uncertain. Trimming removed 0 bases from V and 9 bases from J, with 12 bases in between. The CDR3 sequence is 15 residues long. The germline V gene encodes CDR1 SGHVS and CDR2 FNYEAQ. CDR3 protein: CASSLAHEGGSPLHF. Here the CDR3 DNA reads TGTGCCAGCAGCTTAGCGCACGAGGGAGGTTCACCCCTCCACTTT.

CDR3 nucleotide sequence: TGTGCCAGCAGCTTAAGTTGGGGGACCGACTATGGCTACACCTTC. Its protein product is CASSLSWGTDYGYTF. The genes are TRBV11-2 and TRBJ1-2; possible D gene TRBD1, 5 bases. Germline V lookup: CDR1 SGHAT, CDR2 FQNNGV. The CDR3 is 15 amino acids. V shed 2 bases and J shed 3 bases, with 13 bases lying between them.

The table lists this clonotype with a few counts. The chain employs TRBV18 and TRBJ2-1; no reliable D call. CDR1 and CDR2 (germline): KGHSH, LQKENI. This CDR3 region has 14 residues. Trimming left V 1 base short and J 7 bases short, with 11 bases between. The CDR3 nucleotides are TGTGCCAGCTCACCACAAGTACCCGGGAATGAGCAGTTCTTC. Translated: CASSPQVPGNEQFF.

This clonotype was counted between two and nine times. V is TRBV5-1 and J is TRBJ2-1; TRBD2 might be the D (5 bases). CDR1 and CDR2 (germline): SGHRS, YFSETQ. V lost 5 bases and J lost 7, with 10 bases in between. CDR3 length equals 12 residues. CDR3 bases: TGCGCCAGCAGGGAAGGAGGTAATGAGCAGTTCTTC. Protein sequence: CASREGGNEQFF.

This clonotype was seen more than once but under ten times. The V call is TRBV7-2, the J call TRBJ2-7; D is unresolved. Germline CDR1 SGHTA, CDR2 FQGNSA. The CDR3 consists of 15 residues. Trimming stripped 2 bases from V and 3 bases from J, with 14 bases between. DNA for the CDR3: TGTGCCAGCAGCTTAAATGGGAATCGGGTCTACGAGCAGTACTTC. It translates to CASSLNGNRVYEQYF.

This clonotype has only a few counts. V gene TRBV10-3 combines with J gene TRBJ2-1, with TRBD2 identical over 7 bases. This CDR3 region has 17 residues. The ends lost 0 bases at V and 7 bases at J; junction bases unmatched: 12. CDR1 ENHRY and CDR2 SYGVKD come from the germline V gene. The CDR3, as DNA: TGTGCCATCAGTGAGTCTTTTGTTGGCGAGCGGGAAAATGAGCAGTTCTTC. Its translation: CAISESFVGERENEQFF.

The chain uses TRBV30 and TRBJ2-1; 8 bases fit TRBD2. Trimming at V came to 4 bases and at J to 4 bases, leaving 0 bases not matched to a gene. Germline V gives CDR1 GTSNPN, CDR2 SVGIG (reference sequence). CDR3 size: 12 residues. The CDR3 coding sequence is TGTGCCTGGACGGGGGGGTACAATGAGCAGTTCTTC. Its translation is CAWTGGYNEQFF. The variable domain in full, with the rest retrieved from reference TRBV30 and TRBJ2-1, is SQTIHQWPATLVQPVGSPLSLECTVEGTSNPNLYWYRQAAGRGLQLLFYSVGIGQISSEVPQNLSASRPQDRQFILSSKKLLLSDSGFYLCAWTGGYNEQFFGPGTRLTVL.

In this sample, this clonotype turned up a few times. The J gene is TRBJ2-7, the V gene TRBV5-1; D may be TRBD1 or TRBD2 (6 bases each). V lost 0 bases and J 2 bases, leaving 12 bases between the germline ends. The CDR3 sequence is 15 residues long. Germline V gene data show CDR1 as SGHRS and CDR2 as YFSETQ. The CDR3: CASSLAAGEAYEQYF. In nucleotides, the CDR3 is TGCGCCAGCAGCTTGGCGGCAGGGGAGGCCTACGAGCAGTACTTC.

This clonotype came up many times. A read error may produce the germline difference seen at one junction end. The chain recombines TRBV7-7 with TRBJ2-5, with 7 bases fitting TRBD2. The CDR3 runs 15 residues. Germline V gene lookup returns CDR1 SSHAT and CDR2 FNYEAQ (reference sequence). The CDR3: CASSSGRQGKETQYF. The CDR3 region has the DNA TGTGCTAGCAGCTCCGGGAGGCAGGGAAAAGAGACCCAGTACTTC.